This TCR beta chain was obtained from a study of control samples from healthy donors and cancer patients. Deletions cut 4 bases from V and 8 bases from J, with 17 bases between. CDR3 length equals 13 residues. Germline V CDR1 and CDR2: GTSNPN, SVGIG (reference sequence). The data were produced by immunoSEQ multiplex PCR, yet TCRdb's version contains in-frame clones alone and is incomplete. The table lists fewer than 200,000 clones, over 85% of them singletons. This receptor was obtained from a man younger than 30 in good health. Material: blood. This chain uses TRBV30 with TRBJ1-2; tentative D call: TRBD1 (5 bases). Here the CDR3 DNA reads TGTGCCTGGATATCACGGGGACCTTTGGGCTACACCTTC. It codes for CAWISRGPLGYTF.